This passage covers 7 T cell receptor beta chains from one sample sequenced in a study of tumor-infiltrating lymphocytes in primary liver carcinoma. Investigators took RNA and DNA out together from approximately 22-30 mg of unsorted bulk tissue. The researchers produced TCR beta cDNA from roughly 500 ng total RNA with a constant-region primer. Three rounds of nested multiplex PCR with slightly modified ARM-PCR produced TCR beta libraries. Forward primers for TRBV1-TRBV30 and a C-beta reverse primer served the first two PCR rounds, at around 11 cycles each. A single record per CDR3 protein comes from TCRdb applying MiXCR to the multiplex PCR reads. The sample lists under 200,000 distinct CDR3 sequences; roughly 80% were seen once. What was sequenced was tumor tissue from primary liver carcinoma. The receptors here all came from a man aged 35-49 years with primary liver carcinoma and hepatitis B virus infection.

In the case of this clonotype: It is likely a read error, because the conserved phenylalanine at the end of the CDR3 is missing. Because the CDR3's place on the DNA is in doubt, the DNA is left out and the CDR3 is given as listed by TCRdb. The chain uses TRBV11-2 and TRBJ2-7; the table's TRBD2 call for D was not verified on the DNA. From germline, CDR1 is SGHAT and CDR2 FQNNGV. The CDR3 extends over 11 residues, inclusive of both ends. This CDR3 is CASTKAVEHYS.

As regards this clonotype: A junction boundary mismatches the germline segment, possibly from a read error. The chain employs TRBV4-1 and TRBJ1-2; D gene unclear. The CDR3 spans 16 residues. Germline CDR1 MGHRA, CDR2 YSYEKL. The CDR3 DNA reads TGCGCCAGCAACCAAGATATTGTTGGCCCGGTCTATAGCTACACCTTC. Residues: CASNQDIVGPVYSYTF.

This chain joins TRBV29-1 and TRBJ1-6; D gene uncertain. CDR1 and CDR2 from the germline V gene are SQVTM and ANQGSEA. Trimming took off 4 bases at V and 15 bases at J, with 16 bases between the two ends. CDR3 length equals 12 residues. As DNA, the CDR3 is TGCAGCGTTGCTCAGTATAATTTACGCCTCCACTTT. Its translation is CSVAQYNLRLHF.

This clonotype was detected only once. One junction end disagrees with the germline gene, perhaps due to a read error. This chain links TRBV29-1 with TRBJ2-1; D perhaps matches TRBD1 (6 bases). Germline CDR1 reads SQVTM; CDR2 reads ANQGSEA. The CDR3 sequence is 11 residues long. This chain's CDR3 is CSADSYNERFF. DNA of the CDR3: TGCAGCGCGGACAGCTACAATGAGCGGTTCTTC.

Points on this clonotype: Here the CDR3 omits its conserved ending phenylalanine or tryptophan, so a read error is the likely source. This chain connects TRBV11-2 to TRBJ2-5; D may be TRBD2 (5 bases). The CDR3 loop spans 15 amino acids. Between the trimmed V and J ends, which lost 5 bases and 4 bases, there was a span of 17 bases. Per the germline V gene, CDR1 is SGHAT and CDR2 is FQNNGV. The CDR3 reads CASSPVGIFPETQYS. The CDR3 nucleotides are TGTGCCAGCAGCCCCGTCGGGATATTCCCAGAGACCCAGTACTCC.

The chain links TRBV11-1 to TRBJ2-4; TRBD2 matches 13 bases. Unmatched junction bases numbered 18, after V lost 3 bases and J lost 16 bases. CDR1 SGHAT and CDR2 FQDESV come from the germline V gene (reference sequence). The CDR3 runs to 17 residues. CDR3 bases: TGTGCCAGCAGCTTTCATGGGACTAGCGGGACCAAAAACATTGAATACTTC. This codes for CASSFHGTSGTKNIEYF.

In its sample, this clonotype was seen once. The gene calls are TRBV28 and TRBJ1-1; TRBD1 is a possible D gene (6 bases). The germline gives CDR1 MDHEN, CDR2 SYDVKM. The V end was cut by 8 bases, the J end by 6 bases, with 19 bases between. This CDR3 region has 14 residues. The CDR3 loop reads CASFNTSGAAEAFF. CDR3 sequence (DNA): TGTGCCAGCTTCAACACCTCAGGGGCCGCTGAAGCTTTCTTT. Together with reference TRBV28 and TRBJ1-1, the CDR3 gives the full variable domain: DVKVTQSSRYLVKRTGEKVFLECVQDMDHENMFWYRQDPGLGLRLIYFSYDVKMKEKGDIPEGYSVSREKKERFSLILESASTNQTSMYLCASFNTSGAAEAFFGQGTRLTVV.